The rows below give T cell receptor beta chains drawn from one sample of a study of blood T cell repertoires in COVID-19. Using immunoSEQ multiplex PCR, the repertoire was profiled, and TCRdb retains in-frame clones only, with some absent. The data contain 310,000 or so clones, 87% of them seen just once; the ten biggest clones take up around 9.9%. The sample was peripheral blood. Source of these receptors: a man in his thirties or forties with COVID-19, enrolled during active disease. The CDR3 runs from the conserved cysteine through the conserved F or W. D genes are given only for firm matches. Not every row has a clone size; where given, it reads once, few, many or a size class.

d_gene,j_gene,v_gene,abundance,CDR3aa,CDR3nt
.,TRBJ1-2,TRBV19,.,CASSIGGGYEVYTF,TGTGCCAGTAGTATAGGCGGAGGGTACGAAGTCTACACCTTC
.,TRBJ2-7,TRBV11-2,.,CASSSRQDYEQYF,TGTGCCAGCAGCTCCAGACAGGACTACGAGCAGTACTTC
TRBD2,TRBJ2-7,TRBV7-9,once,CASSLDLTSGSYEQYF,TGTGCCAGCAGCTTAGACTTAACTAGCGGGAGCTACGAGCAGTACTTC
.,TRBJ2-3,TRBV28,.,CASSFSVPDTQYF,TGTGCCAGCAGTTTCTCGGTTCCAGATACGCAGTATTTT
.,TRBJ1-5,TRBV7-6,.,CASSLAPSQGWGNQPQHF,TGTGCCAGCAGCTTAGCCCCCTCCCAGGGATGGGGTAATCAGCCCCAGCATTTT
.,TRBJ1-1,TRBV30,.,CAWEGNMNTEAFF,TGTGCCTGGGAGGGGAACATGAACACTGAAGCTTTCTTT
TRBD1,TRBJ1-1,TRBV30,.,CAWSVAGGRITEAFF,TGTGCCTGGAGTGTAGCAGGGGGACGAATAACTGAAGCTTTCTTT
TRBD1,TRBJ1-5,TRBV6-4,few,CASSDQGARSWRNQPQHF,TGTGCCAGCAGTGATCAGGGGGCGCGGTCATGGCGCAATCAGCCCCAGCATTTT
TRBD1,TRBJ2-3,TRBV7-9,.,CASSQDRVSDTQYF,TGTGCCAGCAGCCAAGACAGGGTTTCAGATACGCAGTATTTT
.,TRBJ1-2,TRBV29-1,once,CSVTNRAGGYTF,TGCAGCGTCACTAACAGGGCTGGGGGCTACACCTTC
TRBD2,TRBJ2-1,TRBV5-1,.,CASSTSRPGLAGPAQFF,TGCGCCAGCAGCACATCACGACCGGGACTAGCGGGACCCGCACAGTTCTTC
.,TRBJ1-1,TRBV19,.,CASSIGRGTEAFF,TGTGCCAGTAGTATAGGGAGGGGAACTGAAGCTTTCTTT
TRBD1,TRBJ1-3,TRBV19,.,CASSTGDSSGNTIYF,TGTGCCAGTAGTACTGGGGACAGCTCTGGAAACACCATATATTTT
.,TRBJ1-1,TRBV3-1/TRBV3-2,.,CASSPWRMVDCMNTEAFF,TGTGCCAGCAGCCCGTGGAGGATGGTTGATTGCATGAACACTGAAGCTTTCTTT
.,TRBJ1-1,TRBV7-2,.,CASSLGLWDTEAFF,TGTGCCAGCAGCCTGGGACTCTGGGACACTGAAGCTTTCTTT
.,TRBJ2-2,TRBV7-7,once,CASSSRVSGELFF,TGTGCCAGCAGCTCCAGGGTATCCGGGGAGCTGTTTTTT
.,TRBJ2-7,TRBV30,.,CAWGAGAYEQYF,TGTGCCTGGGGCGCGGGGGCGTACGAGCAGTACTTC
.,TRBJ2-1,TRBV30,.,CAWSNRGEQFF,TGTGCCTGGAGCAATCGGGGTGAGCAGTTCTTC
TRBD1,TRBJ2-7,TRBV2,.,CAFRDSLYEQYF,TGTGCCTTCCGGGACAGCCTCTACGAGCAGTACTTC
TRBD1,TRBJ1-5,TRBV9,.,CASSVGGQVGQPQHF,TGTGCCAGCAGCGTAGGGGGACAGGTTGGTCAGCCCCAGCATTTT
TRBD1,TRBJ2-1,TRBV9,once,CASSPSGGYNEQFF,TGTGCCAGCAGCCCCTCAGGGGGCTACAATGAGCAGTTCTTC
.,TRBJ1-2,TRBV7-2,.,CASSLTTVNYGYTF,TGTGCCAGCAGCTTAACCACAGTAAACTATGGCTACACCTTC
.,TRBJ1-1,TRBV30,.,CAWSVGGWTEAFF,TGTGCCTGGAGTGTTGGGGGGTGGACTGAAGCTTTCTTT
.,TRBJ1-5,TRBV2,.,CASTVLQGMGNQPQHF,TGTGCCAGCACTGTGTTACAGGGCATGGGCAATCAGCCCCAGCATTTT
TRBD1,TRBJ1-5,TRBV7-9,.,CASSSQGTATPNQPQHF,TGTGCCAGCAGCTCACAGGGGACAGCCACCCCCAATCAGCCCCAGCATTTT
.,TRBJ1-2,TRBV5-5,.,CASSLQFSAGMNYGYTF,TGTGCCAGCAGCTTGCAATTTTCTGCAGGGATGAACTATGGCTACACCTTC
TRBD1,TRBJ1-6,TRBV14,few,CASSLAGTAFRPLHF,TGTGCCAGCAGCCTCGCCGGGACAGCTTTTAGACCCCTCCACTTT
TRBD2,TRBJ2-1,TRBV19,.,CASSIPGLAGYNEQFF,TGTGCCAGTAGTATTCCCGGACTAGCGGGATACAATGAGCAGTTCTTC
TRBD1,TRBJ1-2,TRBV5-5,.,CASSQDRGDRDYGYTF,TGTGCCAGCAGCCAAGACAGGGGAGATAGGGACTATGGCTACACCTTC
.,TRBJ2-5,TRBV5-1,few,CASGQQETQYF,TGCGCCAGCGGCCAACAAGAGACCCAGTACTTC
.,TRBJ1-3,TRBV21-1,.,CASLGGAPYPIYF,TGTGCCAGCCTGGGGGGAGCACCCTACCCCATATATTTT
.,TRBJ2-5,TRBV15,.,CATSRRTAQETQYF,TGTGCCACCAGCAGACGGACAGCACAAGAGACCCAGTACTTC
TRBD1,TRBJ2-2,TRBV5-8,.,CASSGDSPANTGELFF,TGTGCCAGCAGCGGGGACAGCCCCGCGAACACCGGGGAGCTGTTTTTT
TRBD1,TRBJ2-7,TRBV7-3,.,CASSLNGQGSTYEQYF,TGTGCCAGCAGCTTAAATGGACAGGGATCCACCTACGAGCAGTACTTC
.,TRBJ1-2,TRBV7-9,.,CASSFNLDLQGVYGYTF,TGTGCCAGCAGCTTTAACCTAGACCTACAGGGAGTCTATGGCTACACCTTC
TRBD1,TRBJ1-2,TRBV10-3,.,CAIMGQDAGGYTF,TGTGCCATCATGGGACAGGATGCTGGCGGCTACACCTTC
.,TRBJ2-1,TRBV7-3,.,CASSLTRGAYNEQFF,TGTGCCAGCAGCTTAACTCGCGGGGCATACAATGAGCAGTTCTTC
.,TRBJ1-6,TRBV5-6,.,CASSLAGRGAYSPLHF,TGTGCCAGCAGCTTGGCCGGGAGGGGCGCTTATTCACCCCTCCACTTT
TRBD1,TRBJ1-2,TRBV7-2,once,CASSLEQGNYGYTF,TGTGCCAGCAGCTTAGAACAGGGGAACTATGGCTACACCTTC
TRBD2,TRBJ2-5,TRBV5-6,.,CASSLTSGRAFGETQYF,TGTGCCAGCAGCTTGACTAGCGGGAGGGCCTTTGGGGAGACCCAGTACTTC
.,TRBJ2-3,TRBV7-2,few,CASSPRPQGFGTDTQYF,TGTGCCAGCAGCCCACGCCCTCAGGGGTTTGGGACAGATACGCAGTATTTT
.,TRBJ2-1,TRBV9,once,CASSVASASYNEQFF,TGTGCCAGCAGCGTAGCGAGCGCATCCTACAATGAGCAGTTCTTC
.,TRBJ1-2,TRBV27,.,CASSPVGHIIAYGYTF,TGTGCCAGCAGTCCCGTCGGACACATTATAGCCTATGGCTACACCTTC
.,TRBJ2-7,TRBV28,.,CASSLAGAGTYEQYF,TGTGCCAGCAGTTTAGCGGGGGCGGGGACCTACGAGCAGTACTTC
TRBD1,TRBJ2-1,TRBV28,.,CASSLGQGINEQFF,TGTGCCAGCAGTTTGGGACAGGGGATCAATGAGCAGTTCTTC
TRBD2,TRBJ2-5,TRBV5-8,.,CASSLPIAGGRETQYF,TGTGCCAGCAGCTTACCAATAGCGGGGGGGCGAGAGACCCAGTACTTC
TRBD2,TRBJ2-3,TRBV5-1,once,CASSLRASGGPDTQYF,TGCGCCAGCAGCTTGAGGGCTAGCGGGGGCCCAGATACGCAGTATTTT
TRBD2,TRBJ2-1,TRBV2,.,CASSEASGRSNEQFF,TGTGCCAGCAGTGAAGCTAGCGGGAGATCGAATGAGCAGTTCTTC
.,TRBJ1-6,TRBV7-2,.,CASSLAAVFSSYNSPLHF,TGTGCCAGCAGCTTAGCGGCGGTGTTCAGCTCCTATAATTCACCCCTCCACTTT
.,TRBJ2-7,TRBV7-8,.,CASSLGTAYEQYF,TGTGCCAGCAGCTTAGGGACAGCGTACGAGCAGTACTTC
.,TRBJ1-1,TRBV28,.,CASSLGSAGTYLTEAFF,TGTGCCAGCAGTTTAGGTTCGGCAGGTACCTACCTCACTGAAGCTTTCTTT
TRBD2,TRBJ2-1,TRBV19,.,CASGGLAGSYNEQFF,TGTGCCAGTGGGGGACTAGCGGGGTCCTACAATGAGCAGTTCTTC
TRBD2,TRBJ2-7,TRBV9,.,CASSVGLAGEFHEQYF,TGTGCCAGCAGCGTAGGGCTAGCGGGAGAGTTCCACGAGCAGTACTTC
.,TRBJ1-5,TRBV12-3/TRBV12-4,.,CASIEGGNQPQHF,TGTGCCAGCATTGAGGGGGGCAATCAGCCCCAGCATTTT
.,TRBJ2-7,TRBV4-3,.,CASSQALEYEQYF,TGCGCCAGCAGCCAAGCACTCGAGTACGAGCAGTACTTC
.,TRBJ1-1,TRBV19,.,CASSQFRDTEAFF,TGTGCCAGTAGTCAATTCAGGGACACTGAAGCTTTCTTT
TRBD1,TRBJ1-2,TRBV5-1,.,CASSSRAGGVGYGYTF,TGCGCCAGCAGCTCACGGGCAGGGGGCGTAGGGTATGGCTACACCTTC